These 28 T cell receptor beta chains came from one sample sequenced in a study of CD8 T cells in ankylosing spondylitis. Broader study findings: A motif of eight or nine highly homologous TCR beta variants was seen as apparently characteristic of ankylosing spondylitis blood.

The antigens these receptors bind are not known. TCRdb independently ran MiXCR on the 5' RACE reads; one entry per CDR3 protein. This table has more than 300,000 distinct CDR3 sequences, 8% appearing once. The source material was blood, either unsorted or a sorted T cell fraction (not recorded which). All receptors come from a male donor with ankylosing spondylitis.

CDR3 in amino acids: CATSEGPDTGELFF. The CDR3 DNA reads as TGTGCCACCAGTGAGGGACCGGATACCGGGGAGCTGTTTTTT. The V gene is TRBV24-1, the J gene TRBJ2-2; possibly TRBD1 or TRBD2 for D (5 bases each). V shed 4 bases and J shed 5 bases, with 10 bases lying between them. The CDR3 contains 14 residues. The germline V gene has CDR1 KGHDR and CDR2 SFDVKD.

DNA of the CDR3: TGTGCCAGCAGCCAGGTTAGCGGGAGGGCCACAGATACGCAGTATTTT. This translates into CASSQVSGRATDTQYF. This chain uses TRBV4-2 with TRBJ2-3; 11 bases agree with TRBD2. Looked up from germline, CDR1 is LGHNA and CDR2 is YNFKEQ. The CDR3 has 16 amino acids. The V and J ends lost 3 bases and 2 bases, in that order; junction bases with no gene match: 4.

This clonotype was counted only a few times. V usage is TRBV12-3 or TRBV12-4 and J usage is TRBJ1-5; TRBD1 might be the D (5 bases). Trimming shortened V by 2 bases and J by 5 bases, and 13 bases separated the two germline ends. The CDR3 runs to 15 residues. CDR3 DNA: TGTGCCAGCAGTTTATTTAGGGGCACGCATCAGCCCCAGCATTTT. Translation gives CASSLFRGTHQPQHF.

The chain links TRBV4-1 to TRBJ2-2; maybe TRBD2 (6 bases). This CDR3 is built from 18 residues. Germline CDR1 is MGHRA and CDR2 is YSYEKL. Trimming shortened V by 4 bases and J by 3 bases, and 21 bases separated the two germline ends. CDR3 DNA: TGCGCCAGCAGCCCACGTGCCACCGGCGGGGAGCACACCGGGGAGCTGTTTTTT. It specifies CASSPRATGGEHTGELFF.

In its sample, this clonotype was seen many times. This chain links TRBV11-3 with TRBJ2-7, with a tentative D call TRBD1 (6 bases). The germline V gene encodes CDR1 SGHNT and CDR2 YENEEA. The ends were cut back, 1 base at V and 6 bases at J, with 16 bases in the middle. This CDR3 is built from 15 residues. The chain's CDR3 is CASSLGGHRGGEQYF. CDR3 nucleotide sequence: TGTGCCAGCAGCTTAGGGGGCCATAGAGGGGGCGAGCAGTACTTC. Full variable domain (rest looked up from reference TRBV11-3 and TRBJ2-7): EAGVVQSPRYKIIEKKQPVAFWCNPISGHNTLYWYLQNLGQGPELLIRYENEEAVDDSQLPKDRFSAERLKGVDSTLKIQPAELGDSAVYLCASSLGGHRGGEQYFGPGTRLTVT.

The chain is built from TRBV14 and TRBJ2-1, with 10 bases that match TRBD2. This CDR3 is built from 16 residues. The germline gives CDR1 SGHDN, CDR2 FVKESK. Trimming cost V 3 bases and J 8 bases; bases outside gene matches: 10. CDR3 bases: TGTGCCAGCAGCCAGGGGTTAGCGGGAGGTGGCTATGAGCAGTTCTTC. As protein: CASSQGLAGGGYEQFF. Based on the CDR3 plus reference TRBV14 and TRBJ2-1, the full variable domain is EAGVTQFPSHSVIEKGQTVTLRCDPISGHDNLYWYRRVMGKEIKFLLHFVKESKQDESGMPNNRFLAERTGGTYSTLKVQPAELEDSGVYFCASSQGLAGGGYEQFFGPGTRLTVL.

The genes are TRBV9 and TRBJ2-7; a possible D gene is TRBD1 (6 bases). Germline assignment: CDR1 SGDLS and CDR2 YYNGEE. This CDR3 region has 15 residues. Trimming took off 4 bases at V and 3 bases at J, with 17 bases between the two ends. This CDR3 reads CASSPSGTLLYEQYF. In nucleotides, the CDR3 is TGTGCCAGCAGCCCCAGTGGGACACTACTCTACGAGCAGTACTTC.

This clonotype was observed at least ten times. The chain combines TRBV5-1 with TRBJ2-7, with D unclear. V dropped 0 bases and J dropped 0 bases, with 16 bases sitting between them. The CDR3 extends over 17 amino acids. The germline V gene has CDR1 SGHRS and CDR2 YFSETQ. CDR3: CASSLAREYFPSYEQYF. In DNA form, the CDR3 reads TGCGCCAGCAGCTTGGCCCGAGAATACTTCCCCTCCTACGAGCAGTACTTC.

The chain is built from TRBV3-1 and TRBJ2-5; TRBD2 aligns across 12 bases. J gave up 7 bases and V 4 bases, and 7 bases lay outside the gene matches. The germline CDR1 and CDR2 sequences are LGHDT and YNNKEL (reference sequence). The length of the CDR3 is 15 residues. DNA of the CDR3: TGTGCCAGCAGCCCCAGGACTAGCGGGGATAGGACCCAGTACTTC. Amino acids: CASSPRTSGDRTQYF.

For this clonotype: A much bigger clone sits one base away, suggesting this may be a read error. The rearrangement joins TRBV12-3 or TRBV12-4 to TRBJ2-2; no definite D call. The CDR3 consists of 14 residues. CDR3 in DNA: TGTGCCAGCAATTTAGGCGTAGGCGCCGGGGAGCTGTTTTTT. Its protein product is CASNLGVGAGELFF.

This chain joins TRBV18 and TRBJ2-1, with 7 bases lining up with TRBD1. Germline V gives CDR1 KGHSH, CDR2 LQKENI. With 7 bases clipped from V and 0 bases from J, the junction kept 3 bases outside the gene matches. This CDR3 region has 14 residues. CDR3 DNA: TGTGCCAGCTTCGGGACAGCCTCCTACAATGAGCAGTTCTTC. Translating gives CASFGTASYNEQFF.

The chain employs TRBV19 and TRBJ2-7; perhaps TRBD2 as D (5 bases). This CDR3 has 14 residues. Germline lookup yields CDR1 LNHDA and CDR2 SQIVND (reference sequence). V dropped 3 bases and J dropped 7 bases, with 16 bases sitting between them. The DNA of the CDR3 is TGTGCCAGTAGTATTGGTCTAGCCTACCGTGAGCAGTACTTC. Translating gives CASSIGLAYREQYF.

This clonotype was seen many times. The chain has TRBV7-2 and TRBJ2-5; D not resolved. The germline CDR1 and CDR2 sequences are SGHTA and FQGNSA. The CDR3 totals 14 residues. The V end lost 1 base, the J end lost 4 bases, and 10 bases lay between the germline ends. The DNA of the CDR3 is TGTGCCAGCAGCTTAGGGAGATGGGTAGAGACCCAGTACTTC. Its protein product is CASSLGRWVETQYF.

V gene TRBV30 combines with J gene TRBJ1-4, with a weak D call TRBD1 (5 bases). Trimming took off 0 bases at V and 6 bases at J, with 17 bases between the two ends. Germline CDR1 is GTSNPN and CDR2 is SVGIG (reference sequence). This CDR3 spans 16 amino acids. CDR3 residues: CAWSVPRTGTYEKLFF. Written as DNA, the CDR3 is TGTGCCTGGAGTGTACCTCGAACAGGCACTTATGAAAAACTGTTTTTT.

As for this clonotype: A much larger clone is a single base away; this may be a read error. As the CDR3 is not closed by the conserved phenylalanine or tryptophan, this likely results from a read error. The V call is TRBV20-1, the J call TRBJ2-1; the D gene is possibly TRBD1 (5 bases). V was pared by 2 bases and J by 4 bases, with 12 bases between. This CDR3 spans 14 amino acids. CDR1 and CDR2 from the germline V gene are DFQATT and SNEGSKA (reference sequence). In nucleotides, the CDR3 is TGCAGTGCTAGAAAGGGGCCGGATTACAATGAGCAGTTCTCC. It specifies CSARKGPDYNEQFS.

This sequence joins TRBV27 and TRBJ2-7; 7 bases line up with TRBD1. In germline, CDR1 is MNHEY, CDR2 SMNVEV (reference sequence). The CDR3 runs to 13 residues. The trim removed 5 bases at V and 7 bases at J, leaving 8 bases unmatched. The CDR3 loop reads CASSEYRGAEQYF. CDR3 in DNA: TGTGCCAGCAGTGAATACAGGGGCGCGGAGCAGTACTTC.

The table lists this clonotype with many counts. The chain couples TRBV4-1 to TRBJ2-7, with TRBD2 matching 8 bases. Germline values: CDR1 MGHRA, CDR2 YSYEKL. This CDR3 has 14 residues. The ends lost 4 bases at V and 4 bases at J; junction bases unmatched: 6. CDR3 sequence: CASSLAGSLYEQYF. The CDR3 DNA reads TGCGCCAGCAGCCTAGCGGGAAGTTTGTACGAGCAGTACTTC.

This clonotype occurred many times. The J gene is TRBJ2-2, the V gene TRBV4-3; 8 bases fit TRBD2. The CDR3 spans 18 residues. The ends lost 2 bases at V and 2 bases at J; junction bases unmatched: 10. Germline V gives CDR1 LGHNA, CDR2 YSLEER. CDR3 nucleotide sequence: TGCGCCAGCAGCCAAATACAAGCGGGAGACTTTAACACCGGGGAGCTGTTTTTT. Translated: CASSQIQAGDFNTGELFF.

This clonotype was seen more than once but under ten times. V usage is TRBV9 and J usage is TRBJ2-1; D might be TRBD2 (7 bases). Germline V gene data show CDR1 as SGDLS and CDR2 as YYNGEE. CDR3 length: 21 residues. Trimming pared 0 bases from V and 4 bases from J, leaving 29 bases between. CDR3 residues: CASSVGGGGVQLVGPYNEQFF. CDR3 DNA: TGTGCCAGCAGCGTAGGAGGGGGAGGGGTGCAGCTAGTTGGGCCTTACAATGAGCAGTTCTTC.

This clonotype showed up just a few times. The J gene is TRBJ2-5, the V gene TRBV20-1; no clear D gene. CDR3 length: 12 residues. The V gene's germline CDR1 is DFQATT and CDR2 SNEGSKA (reference sequence). The V gene lost 4 bases and the J gene lost 5 bases, with 11 bases spanning the gap. CDR3 sequence reads: CSAIGEGETQYF. The DNA of the CDR3 is TGCAGTGCTATCGGAGAAGGGGAGACCCAGTACTTC.

This clonotype was recorded a few times. This chain uses TRBV6-4 with TRBJ2-1; 7 nucleotides match TRBD2. V trimming: 1 base; J trimming: 8 bases; junction bases outside the gene matches: 8. This CDR3 is built from 15 residues. Germline lookup yields CDR1 MRHNA and CDR2 SNTAGT. CDR3 nucleotides: TGTGCCAGCAGTGACTTTGCGGGAGCAAGCGATGAGCAGTTCTTC. Its protein product is CASSDFAGASDEQFF.

This clonotype was counted only a few times. The chain carries TRBV6-4 and TRBJ2-1; 8 positions match TRBD2. Trimming took 3 bases from V and 8 from J; bases not matched to a gene: 9. Germline V CDR1 and CDR2: MRHNA, SNTAGT. This CDR3 is 15 amino acids long. The CDR3 region has the DNA TGTGCCAGCAGTGAACAGGGACTAGGGAGCGATGAGCAGTTCTTC. Translation: CASSEQGLGSDEQFF.

This clonotype was counted between two and nine times. This sequence joins TRBV20-1 and TRBJ1-5, with 9 bases lining up with TRBD1. V lost 1 base to trimming and J lost 4 bases; unmatched junction nucleotides: 2. Germline CDR1 is DFQATT and CDR2 is SNEGSKA (reference sequence). CDR3 size: 14 residues. The CDR3 nucleotides are TGCAGTGCTAGAGGGGGGACAGGGAATCAGCCCCAGCATTTT. Protein product: CSARGGTGNQPQHF.

This chain connects TRBV15 to TRBJ2-1, with 10 bases matching TRBD2. Trimming removed 4 bases from V and 8 bases from J; junction bases left unmatched: 8. The germline V gene encodes CDR1 LNHNV and CDR2 YYDKDF (reference sequence). The CDR3 length is 15 residues. The CDR3 DNA sequence: TGTGCCACCAGCAAAGCTAGCGGGAGAGTCGATGAGCAGTTCTTC. Encoded protein: CATSKASGRVDEQFF.

Only a few counts were recorded for this clonotype. J is TRBJ2-1 and V is TRBV27; 11 bases map to TRBD2. V dropped 5 bases and J dropped 8; count of bases not matched to a gene: 5. In germline, CDR1 is MNHEY, CDR2 SMNVEV (reference sequence). The CDR3 length is 14 residues. CDR3 nucleotide sequence: TGTGCCAGCAGTGCGGGACTAGCGGCGGATGAGCAGTTCTTC. The encoded protein is CASSAGLAADEQFF.

This clonotype showed up just a few times. The CDR3 nucleotides are TGTGCCAGCAGTGCAGGGGGCGAACCCTCCTACGAGCAGTACTTC. Translated: CASSAGGEPSYEQYF. V usage is TRBV2 and J usage is TRBJ2-7; 8 bases fit TRBD1. In germline, CDR1 is SNHLY, CDR2 FYNNEI. The CDR3 sequence is 15 residues long. The junction had 5 bases not matched to a gene; V was cut back by 4 bases and J by 0 bases.

This clonotype was recorded many times. The chain carries TRBV29-1 and TRBJ2-1; 8 bases map to TRBD2. CDR1 is SQVTM, CDR2 ANQGSEA, per germline. V dropped 6 bases and J dropped 5; count of bases not matched to a gene: 9. The CDR3 is made up of 14 amino acids. Here the CDR3 reads CSVGRDFTDNEQFF. CDR3 nucleotide sequence: TGCAGCGTCGGGAGGGACTTCACCGACAATGAGCAGTTCTTC.

This chain joins TRBV3-1 and TRBJ1-4; D gene ambiguous. Germline V gene lookup returns CDR1 LGHDT and CDR2 YNNKEL (reference sequence). This CDR3 comprises 15 residues. V lost 1 base and J 3 bases, leaving 9 bases between the germline ends. The CDR3 DNA is TGTGCCAGCAGCCAAGTCCTCCTAGCTAATGAAAAACTGTTTTTT. Its translation is CASSQVLLANEKLFF. Full variable domain (missing parts from reference TRBV3-1 and TRBJ1-4): DTAVSQTPKYLVTQMGNDKSIKCEQNLGHDTMYWYKQDSKKFLKIMFSYNNKELIINETVPNRFSPKSPDKAHLNLHINSLELGDSAVYFCASSQVLLANEKLFFGSGTQLSVL.